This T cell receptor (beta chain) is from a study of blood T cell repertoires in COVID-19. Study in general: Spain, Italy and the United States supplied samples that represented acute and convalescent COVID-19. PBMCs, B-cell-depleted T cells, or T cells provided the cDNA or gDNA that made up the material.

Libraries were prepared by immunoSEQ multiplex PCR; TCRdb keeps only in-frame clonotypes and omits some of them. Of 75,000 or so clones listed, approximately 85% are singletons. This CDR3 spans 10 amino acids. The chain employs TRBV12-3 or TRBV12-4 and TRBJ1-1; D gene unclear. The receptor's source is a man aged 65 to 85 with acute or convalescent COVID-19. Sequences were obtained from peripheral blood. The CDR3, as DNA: TGTGTCCAACGCGTCACTGAAGCTTTCTTT. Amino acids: CVQRVTEAFF.